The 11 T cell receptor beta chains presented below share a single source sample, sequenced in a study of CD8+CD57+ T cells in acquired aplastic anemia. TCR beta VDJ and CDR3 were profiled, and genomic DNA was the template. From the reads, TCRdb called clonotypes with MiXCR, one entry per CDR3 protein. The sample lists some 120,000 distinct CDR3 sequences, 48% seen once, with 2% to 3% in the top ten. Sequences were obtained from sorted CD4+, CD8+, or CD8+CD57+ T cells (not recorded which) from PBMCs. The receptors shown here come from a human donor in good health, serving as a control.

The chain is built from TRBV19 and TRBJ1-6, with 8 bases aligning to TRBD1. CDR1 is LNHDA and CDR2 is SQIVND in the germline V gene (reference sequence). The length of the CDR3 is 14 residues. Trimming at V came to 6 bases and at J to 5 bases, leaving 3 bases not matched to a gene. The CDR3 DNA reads TGTGCCAGTAGGAGGACAGGGCATAATTCACCCCTCCACTTT. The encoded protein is CASRRTGHNSPLHF.

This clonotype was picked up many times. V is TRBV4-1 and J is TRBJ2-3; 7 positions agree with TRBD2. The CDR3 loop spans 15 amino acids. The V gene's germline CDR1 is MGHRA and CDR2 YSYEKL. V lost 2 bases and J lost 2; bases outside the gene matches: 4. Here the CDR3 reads CASSQYGGITDTQYF. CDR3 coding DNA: TGCGCCAGCAGCCAATACGGGGGGATCACAGATACGCAGTATTTT.

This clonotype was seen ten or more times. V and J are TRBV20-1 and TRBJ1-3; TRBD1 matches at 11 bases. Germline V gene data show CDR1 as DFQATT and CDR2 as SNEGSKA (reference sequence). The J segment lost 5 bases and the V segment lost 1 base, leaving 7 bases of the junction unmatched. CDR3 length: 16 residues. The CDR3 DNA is TGCAGTGCTAGAGTTGGGGGACAGGGGGGAAGAAACACCATATATTTT. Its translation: CSARVGGQGGRNTIYF.

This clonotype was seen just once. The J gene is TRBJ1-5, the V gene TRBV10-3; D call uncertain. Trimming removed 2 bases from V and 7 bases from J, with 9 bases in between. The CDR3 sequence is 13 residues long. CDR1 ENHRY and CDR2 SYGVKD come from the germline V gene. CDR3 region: CAISEGLDQPQHF. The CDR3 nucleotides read TGTGCCATCAGTGAGGGTCTCGACCAGCCCCAGCATTTT.

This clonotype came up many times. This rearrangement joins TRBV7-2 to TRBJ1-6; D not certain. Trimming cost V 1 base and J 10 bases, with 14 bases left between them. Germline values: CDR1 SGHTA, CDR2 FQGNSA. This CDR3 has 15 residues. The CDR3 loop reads CASSLVAAAGSPLHF. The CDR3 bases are TGTGCCAGCAGCTTAGTAGCAGCCGCGGGCTCACCCCTCCACTTT.

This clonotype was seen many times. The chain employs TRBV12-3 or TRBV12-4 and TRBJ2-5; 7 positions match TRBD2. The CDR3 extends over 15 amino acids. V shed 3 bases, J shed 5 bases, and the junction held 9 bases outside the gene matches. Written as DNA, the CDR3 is TGTGCCAGCAGTTTTAGTCTAGCGGCTCGCGAGACCCAGTACTTC. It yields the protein CASSFSLAARETQYF.

CDR3 residues: CASSFRLTAQETQYF. The DNA of the CDR3 is TGTGCCAGTAGTTTTAGACTAACGGCACAAGAGACCCAGTACTTC. The rearrangement joins TRBV19 to TRBJ2-5; tentative D call: TRBD2 (5 bases). The CDR3 extends over 15 amino acids. Per the germline V gene, CDR1 is LNHDA and CDR2 is SQIVND (reference sequence). Deletions cut 5 bases from V and 2 bases from J, with 15 bases between.

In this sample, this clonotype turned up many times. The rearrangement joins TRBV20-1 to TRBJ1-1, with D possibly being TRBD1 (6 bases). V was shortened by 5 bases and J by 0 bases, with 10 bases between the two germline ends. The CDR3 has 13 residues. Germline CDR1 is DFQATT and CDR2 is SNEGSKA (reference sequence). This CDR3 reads CSAGDTVNTEAFF. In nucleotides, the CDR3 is TGCAGTGCTGGGGACACAGTGAACACTGAAGCTTTCTTT.

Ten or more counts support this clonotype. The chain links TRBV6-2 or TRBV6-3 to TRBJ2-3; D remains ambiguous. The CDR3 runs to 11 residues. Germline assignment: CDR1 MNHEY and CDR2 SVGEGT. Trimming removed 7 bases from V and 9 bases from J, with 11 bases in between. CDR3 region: CASTDQSTQYF. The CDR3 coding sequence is TGTGCCAGCACGGACCAATCAACGCAGTATTTT.

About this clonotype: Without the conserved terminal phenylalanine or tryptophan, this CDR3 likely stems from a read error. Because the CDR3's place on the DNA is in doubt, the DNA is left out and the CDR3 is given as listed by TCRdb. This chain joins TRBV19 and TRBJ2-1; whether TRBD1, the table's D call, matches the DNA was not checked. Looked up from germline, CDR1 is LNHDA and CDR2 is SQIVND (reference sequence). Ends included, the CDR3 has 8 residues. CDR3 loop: CASRPTGL.

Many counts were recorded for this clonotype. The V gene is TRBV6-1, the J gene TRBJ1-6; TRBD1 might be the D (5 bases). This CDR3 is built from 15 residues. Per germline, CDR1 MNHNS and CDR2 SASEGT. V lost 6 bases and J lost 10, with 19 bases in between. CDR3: CASSGRDHDGSPLHF. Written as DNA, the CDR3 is TGTGCCAGCAGCGGCCGGGACCACGATGGCTCACCCCTCCACTTT.